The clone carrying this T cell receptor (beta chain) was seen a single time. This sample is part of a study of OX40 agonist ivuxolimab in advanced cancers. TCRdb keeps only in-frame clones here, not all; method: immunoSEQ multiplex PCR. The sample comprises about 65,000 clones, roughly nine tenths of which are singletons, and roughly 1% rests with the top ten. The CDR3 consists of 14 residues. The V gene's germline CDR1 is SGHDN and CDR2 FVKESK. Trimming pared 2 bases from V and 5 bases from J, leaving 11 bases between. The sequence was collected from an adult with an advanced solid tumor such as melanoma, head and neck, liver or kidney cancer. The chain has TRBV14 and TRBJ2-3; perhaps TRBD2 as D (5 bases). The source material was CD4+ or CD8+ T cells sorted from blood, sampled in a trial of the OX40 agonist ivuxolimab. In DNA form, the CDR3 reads TGTGCCAGCAGCCAATTCCGGGATCGAGATACGCAGTATTTT. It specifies CASSQFRDRDTQYF.